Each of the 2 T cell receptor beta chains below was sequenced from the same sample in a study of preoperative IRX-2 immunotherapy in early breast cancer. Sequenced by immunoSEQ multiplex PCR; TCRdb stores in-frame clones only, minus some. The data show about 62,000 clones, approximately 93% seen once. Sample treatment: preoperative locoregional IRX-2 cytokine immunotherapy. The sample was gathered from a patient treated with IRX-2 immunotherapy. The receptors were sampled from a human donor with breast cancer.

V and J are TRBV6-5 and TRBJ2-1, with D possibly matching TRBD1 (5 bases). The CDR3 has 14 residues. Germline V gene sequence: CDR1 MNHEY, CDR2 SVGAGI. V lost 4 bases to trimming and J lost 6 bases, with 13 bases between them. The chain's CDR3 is CASSLLTTGNEQFF. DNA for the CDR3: TGTGCCAGCAGTTTACTCACAACAGGCAATGAGCAGTTCTTC.

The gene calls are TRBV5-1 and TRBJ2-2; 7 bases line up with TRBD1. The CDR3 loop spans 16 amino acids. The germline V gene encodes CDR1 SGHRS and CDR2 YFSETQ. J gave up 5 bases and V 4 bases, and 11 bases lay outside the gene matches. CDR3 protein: CASSHPQGSLTGELFF. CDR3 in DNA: TGCGCCAGCAGCCACCCACAGGGGTCCCTTACCGGGGAGCTGTTTTTT.